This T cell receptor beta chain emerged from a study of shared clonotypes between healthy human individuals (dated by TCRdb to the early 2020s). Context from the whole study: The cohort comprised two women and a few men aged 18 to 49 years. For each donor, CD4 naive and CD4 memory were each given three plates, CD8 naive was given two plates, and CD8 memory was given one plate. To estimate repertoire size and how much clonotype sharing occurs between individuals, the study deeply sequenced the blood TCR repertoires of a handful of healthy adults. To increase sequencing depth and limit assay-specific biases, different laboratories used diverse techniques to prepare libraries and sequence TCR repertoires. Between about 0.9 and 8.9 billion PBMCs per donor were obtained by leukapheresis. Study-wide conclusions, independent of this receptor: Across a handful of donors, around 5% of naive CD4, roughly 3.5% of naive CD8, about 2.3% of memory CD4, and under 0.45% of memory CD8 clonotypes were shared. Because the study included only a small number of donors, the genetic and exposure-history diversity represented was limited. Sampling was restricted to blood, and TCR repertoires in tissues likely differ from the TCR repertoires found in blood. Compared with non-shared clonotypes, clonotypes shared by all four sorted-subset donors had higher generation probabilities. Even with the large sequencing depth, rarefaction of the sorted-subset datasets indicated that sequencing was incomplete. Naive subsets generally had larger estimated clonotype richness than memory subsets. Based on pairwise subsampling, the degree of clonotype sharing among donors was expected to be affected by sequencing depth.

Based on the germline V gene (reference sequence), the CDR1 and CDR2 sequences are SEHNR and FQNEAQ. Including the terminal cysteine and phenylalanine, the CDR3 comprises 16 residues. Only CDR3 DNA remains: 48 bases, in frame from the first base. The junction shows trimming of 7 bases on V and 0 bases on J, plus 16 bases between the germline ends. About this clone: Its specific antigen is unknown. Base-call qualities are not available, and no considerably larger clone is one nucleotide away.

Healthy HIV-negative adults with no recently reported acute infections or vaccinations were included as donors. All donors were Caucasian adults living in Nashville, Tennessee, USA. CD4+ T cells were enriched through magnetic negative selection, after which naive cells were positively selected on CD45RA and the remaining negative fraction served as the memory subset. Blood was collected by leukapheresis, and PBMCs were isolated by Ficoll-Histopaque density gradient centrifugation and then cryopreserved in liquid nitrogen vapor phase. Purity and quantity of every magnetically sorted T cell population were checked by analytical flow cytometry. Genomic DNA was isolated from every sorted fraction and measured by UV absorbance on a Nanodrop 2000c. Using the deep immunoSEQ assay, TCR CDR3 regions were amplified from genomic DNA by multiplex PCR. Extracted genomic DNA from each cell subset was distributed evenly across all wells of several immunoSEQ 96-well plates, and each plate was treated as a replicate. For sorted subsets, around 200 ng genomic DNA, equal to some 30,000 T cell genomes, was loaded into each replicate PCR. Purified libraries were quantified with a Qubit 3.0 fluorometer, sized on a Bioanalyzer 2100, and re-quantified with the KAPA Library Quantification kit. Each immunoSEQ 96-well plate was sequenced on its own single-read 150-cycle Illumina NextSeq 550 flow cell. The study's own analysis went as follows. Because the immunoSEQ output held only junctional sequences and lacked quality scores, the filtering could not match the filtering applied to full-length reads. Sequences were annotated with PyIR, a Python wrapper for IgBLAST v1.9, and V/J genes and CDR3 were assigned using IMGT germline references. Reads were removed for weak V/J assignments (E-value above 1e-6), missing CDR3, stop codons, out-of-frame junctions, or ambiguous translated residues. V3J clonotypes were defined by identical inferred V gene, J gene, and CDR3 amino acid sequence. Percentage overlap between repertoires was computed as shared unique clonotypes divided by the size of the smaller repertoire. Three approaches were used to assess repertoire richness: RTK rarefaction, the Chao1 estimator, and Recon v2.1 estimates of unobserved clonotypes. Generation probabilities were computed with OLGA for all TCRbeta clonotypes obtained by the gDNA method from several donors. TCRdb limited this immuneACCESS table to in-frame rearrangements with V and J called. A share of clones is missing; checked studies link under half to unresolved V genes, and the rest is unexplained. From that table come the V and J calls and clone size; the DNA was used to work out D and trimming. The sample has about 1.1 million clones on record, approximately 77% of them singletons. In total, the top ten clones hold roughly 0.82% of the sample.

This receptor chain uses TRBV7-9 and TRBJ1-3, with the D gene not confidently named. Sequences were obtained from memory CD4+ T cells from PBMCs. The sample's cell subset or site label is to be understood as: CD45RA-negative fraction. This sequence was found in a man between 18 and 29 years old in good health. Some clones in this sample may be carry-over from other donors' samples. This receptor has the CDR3 CASTSSLVISGNTIYF. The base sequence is TGTGCCAGCACCTCATCACTTGTAATCTCTGGAAACACCATATATTTT.